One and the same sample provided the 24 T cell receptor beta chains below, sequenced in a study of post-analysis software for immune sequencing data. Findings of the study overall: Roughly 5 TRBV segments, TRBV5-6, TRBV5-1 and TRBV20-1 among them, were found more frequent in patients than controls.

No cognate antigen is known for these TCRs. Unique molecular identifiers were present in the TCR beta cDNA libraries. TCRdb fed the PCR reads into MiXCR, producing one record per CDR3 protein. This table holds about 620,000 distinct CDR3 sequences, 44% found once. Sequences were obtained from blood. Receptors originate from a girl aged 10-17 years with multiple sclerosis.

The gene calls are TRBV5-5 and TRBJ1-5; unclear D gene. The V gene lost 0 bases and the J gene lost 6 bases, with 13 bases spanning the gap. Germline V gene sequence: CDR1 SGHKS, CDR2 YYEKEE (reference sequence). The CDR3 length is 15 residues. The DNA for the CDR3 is TGTGCCAGCAGCTTGGGCGGACTCTTAGGTCAGCCCCAGCATTTT. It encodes CASSLGGLLGQPQHF. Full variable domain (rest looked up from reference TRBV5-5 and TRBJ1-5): DAGVTQSPTHLIKTRGQQVTLRCSPISGHKSVSWYQQVLGQGPQFIFQYYEKEERGRGNFPDRFSARQFPNYSSELNVNALLLGDSALYLCASSLGGLLGQPQHFGDGTRLSIL.

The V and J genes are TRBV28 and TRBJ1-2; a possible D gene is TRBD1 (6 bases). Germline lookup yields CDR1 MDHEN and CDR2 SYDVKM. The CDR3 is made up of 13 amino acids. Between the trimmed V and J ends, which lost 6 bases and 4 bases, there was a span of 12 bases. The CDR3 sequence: CASRLGQCYGYTF. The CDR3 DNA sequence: TGTGCCAGCAGGCTAGGACAGTGCTATGGCTACACCTTC.

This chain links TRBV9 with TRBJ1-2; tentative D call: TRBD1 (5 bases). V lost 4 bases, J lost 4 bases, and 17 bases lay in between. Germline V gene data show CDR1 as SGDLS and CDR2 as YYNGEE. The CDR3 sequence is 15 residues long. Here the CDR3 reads CASSLGRGTGYGYTF. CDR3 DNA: TGTGCCAGCAGCCTAGGACGGGGGACGGGCTATGGCTACACCTTC. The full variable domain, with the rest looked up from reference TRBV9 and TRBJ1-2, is DSGVTQTPKHLITATGQRVTLRCSPRSGDLSVYWYQQSLDQGLQFLIQYYNGEERAKGNILERFSAQQFPDLHSELNLSSLELGDSALYFCASSLGRGTGYGYTFGSGTRLTVV.

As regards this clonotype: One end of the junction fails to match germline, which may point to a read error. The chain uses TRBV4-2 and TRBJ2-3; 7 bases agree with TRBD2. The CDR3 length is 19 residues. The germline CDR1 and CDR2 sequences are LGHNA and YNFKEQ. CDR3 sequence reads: CASSQEVLAGLRTTDTRYF. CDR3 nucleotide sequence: TGTGCCAGCAGCCAAGAAGTTTTAGCGGGCCTCCGAACCACAGATACGCGGTATTTT.

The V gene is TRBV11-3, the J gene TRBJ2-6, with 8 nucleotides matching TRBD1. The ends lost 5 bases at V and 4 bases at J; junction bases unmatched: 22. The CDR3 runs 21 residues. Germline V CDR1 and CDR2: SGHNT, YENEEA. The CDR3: CASSESPGRQGTPLGANVLTF. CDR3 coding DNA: TGTGCCAGCAGCGAATCCCCGGGACGACAGGGGACACCTCTGGGGGCCAACGTCCTGACTTTC.

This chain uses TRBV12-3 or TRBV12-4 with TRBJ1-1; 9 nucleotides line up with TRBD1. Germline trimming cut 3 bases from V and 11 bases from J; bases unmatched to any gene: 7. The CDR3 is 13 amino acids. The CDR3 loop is CASSFGTGRVAFF. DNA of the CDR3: TGTGCCAGCAGTTTCGGGACAGGGAGAGTTGCTTTCTTT.

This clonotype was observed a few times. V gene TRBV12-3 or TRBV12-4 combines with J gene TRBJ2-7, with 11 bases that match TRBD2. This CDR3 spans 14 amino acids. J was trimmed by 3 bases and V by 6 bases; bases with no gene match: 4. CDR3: CASSMTSGDYEQYF. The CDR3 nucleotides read TGTGCCAGCAGCATGACTAGCGGGGACTACGAGCAGTACTTC.

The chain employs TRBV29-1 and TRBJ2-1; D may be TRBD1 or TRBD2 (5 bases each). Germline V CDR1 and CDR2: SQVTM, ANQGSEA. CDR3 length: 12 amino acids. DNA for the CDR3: TGCAGTTACCGGGACGTAAACAATGAGCAGTTCTTC. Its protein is CSYRDVNNEQFF.

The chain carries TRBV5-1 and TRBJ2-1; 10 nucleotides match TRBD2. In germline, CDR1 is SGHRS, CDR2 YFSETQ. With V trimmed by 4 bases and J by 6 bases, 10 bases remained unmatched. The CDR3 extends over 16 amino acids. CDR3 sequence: CASSLQGAGGPNEQFF. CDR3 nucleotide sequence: TGCGCCAGCAGCCTTCAGGGAGCGGGGGGGCCCAATGAGCAGTTCTTC.

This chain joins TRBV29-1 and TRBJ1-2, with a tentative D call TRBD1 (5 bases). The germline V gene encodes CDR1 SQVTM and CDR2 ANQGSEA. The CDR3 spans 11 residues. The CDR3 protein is CTSVGAGGYTF. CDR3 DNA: TGCACCAGCGTCGGGGCAGGGGGCTACACCTTC.

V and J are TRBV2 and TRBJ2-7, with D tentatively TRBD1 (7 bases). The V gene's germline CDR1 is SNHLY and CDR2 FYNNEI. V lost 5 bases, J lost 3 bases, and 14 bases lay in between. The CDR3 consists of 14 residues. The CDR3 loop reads CASSKTGTHYEQYF. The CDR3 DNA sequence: TGTGCCAGCAGTAAGACAGGGACTCACTACGAGCAGTACTTC.

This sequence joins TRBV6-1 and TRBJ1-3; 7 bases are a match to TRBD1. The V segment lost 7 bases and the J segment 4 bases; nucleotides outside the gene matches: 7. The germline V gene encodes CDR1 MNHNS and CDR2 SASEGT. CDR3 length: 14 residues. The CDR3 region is CASIRTGGGNTIYF. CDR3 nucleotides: TGTGCCAGCATCCGGACAGGAGGAGGAAACACCATATATTTT.

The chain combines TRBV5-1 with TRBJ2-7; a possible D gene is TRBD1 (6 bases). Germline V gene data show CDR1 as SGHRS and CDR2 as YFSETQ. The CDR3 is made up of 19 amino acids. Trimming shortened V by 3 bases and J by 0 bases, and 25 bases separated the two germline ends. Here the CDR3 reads CASSWRTAASMRSSYEQYF. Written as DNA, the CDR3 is TGCGCCAGCAGCTGGCGGACAGCCGCAAGCATGAGGAGCTCCTACGAGCAGTACTTC.

CDR3 protein: CASSIGPATDTQYF. Written as DNA, the CDR3 is TGTGCCAGTAGTATCGGGCCAGCTACAGATACGCAGTATTTT. The gene calls are TRBV19 and TRBJ2-3, with unresolved D. The V gene lost 3 bases and the J gene lost 3 bases, with 10 bases spanning the gap. The germline V gene encodes CDR1 LNHDA and CDR2 SQIVND (reference sequence). The CDR3 contains 14 residues.

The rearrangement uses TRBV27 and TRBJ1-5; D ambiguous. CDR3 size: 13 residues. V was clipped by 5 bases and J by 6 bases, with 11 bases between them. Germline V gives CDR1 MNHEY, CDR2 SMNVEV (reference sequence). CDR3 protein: CASSSEVFQPQHF. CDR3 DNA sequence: TGTGCCAGCAGTAGCGAGGTTTTTCAGCCCCAGCATTTT.

The CDR3 is CASSRISSSAEFF. The DNA for the CDR3 is TGTGCCAGCAGCCGGATTTCGTCTAGCGCAGAGTTCTTC. This rearrangement joins TRBV7-9 to TRBJ2-1; D is possibly TRBD2 (6 bases). This CDR3 region has 13 residues. Trimming took off 5 bases at V and 14 bases at J, with 19 bases between the two ends. Germline CDR1 and CDR2: SEHNR and FQNEAQ (reference sequence). The full variable domain, completed using reference TRBV7-9 and TRBJ2-1, is DTGVSQNPRHKITKRGQNVTFRCDPISEHNRLYWYRQTLGQGPEFLTYFQNEAQLEKSRLLSDRFSAERPKGSFSTLEIQRTEQGDSAMYLCASSRISSSAEFFGPGTRLTVL.

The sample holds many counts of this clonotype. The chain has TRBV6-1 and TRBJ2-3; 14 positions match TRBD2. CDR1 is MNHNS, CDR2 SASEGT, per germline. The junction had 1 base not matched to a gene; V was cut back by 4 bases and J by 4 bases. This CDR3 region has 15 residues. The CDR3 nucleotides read TGTGCCAGCAGTGGACTAGCGGGGGGGCCAGATACGCAGTATTTT. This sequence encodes CASSGLAGGPDTQYF.

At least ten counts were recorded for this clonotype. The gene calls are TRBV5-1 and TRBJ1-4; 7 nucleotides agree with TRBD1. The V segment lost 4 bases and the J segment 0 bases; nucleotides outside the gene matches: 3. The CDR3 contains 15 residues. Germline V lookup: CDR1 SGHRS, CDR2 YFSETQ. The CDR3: CASSPGTATNEKLFF. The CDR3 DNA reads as TGCGCCAGCAGCCCTGGGACAGCAACTAATGAAAAACTGTTTTTT.

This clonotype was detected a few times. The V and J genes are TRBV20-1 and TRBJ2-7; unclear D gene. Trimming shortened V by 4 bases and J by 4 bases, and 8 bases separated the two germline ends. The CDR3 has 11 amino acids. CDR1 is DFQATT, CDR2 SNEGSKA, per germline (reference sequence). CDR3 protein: CSATRFYEQYF. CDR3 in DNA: TGCAGTGCTACCAGATTTTACGAGCAGTACTTC.

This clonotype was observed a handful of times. CDR3 nucleotides: TGTGCCAGCGGTTCGGACAGGAGCTCCTACGAGCAGTACTTC. Its protein is CASGSDRSSYEQYF. The genes are TRBV6-5 and TRBJ2-7; 7 nucleotides agree with TRBD1. This CDR3 is 14 amino acids long. The V gene's germline CDR1 is MNHEY and CDR2 SVGAGI. V lost 8 bases and J lost 0; bases outside the gene matches: 7.

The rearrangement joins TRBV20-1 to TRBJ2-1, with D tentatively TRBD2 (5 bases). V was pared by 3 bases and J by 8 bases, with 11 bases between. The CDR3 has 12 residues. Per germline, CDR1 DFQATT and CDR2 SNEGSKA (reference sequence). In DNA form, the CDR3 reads TGCAGTGCTAGCACGGGGAACTATGAGCAGTTCTTC. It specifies CSASTGNYEQFF.

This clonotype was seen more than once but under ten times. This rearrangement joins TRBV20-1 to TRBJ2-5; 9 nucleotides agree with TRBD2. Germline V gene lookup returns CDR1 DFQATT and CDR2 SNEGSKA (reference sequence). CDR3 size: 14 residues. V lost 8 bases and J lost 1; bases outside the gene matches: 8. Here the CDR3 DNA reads TGCAGTCCCCGGGTAGCGGGGGCCCAAGAGACCCAGTACTTC. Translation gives CSPRVAGAQETQYF.

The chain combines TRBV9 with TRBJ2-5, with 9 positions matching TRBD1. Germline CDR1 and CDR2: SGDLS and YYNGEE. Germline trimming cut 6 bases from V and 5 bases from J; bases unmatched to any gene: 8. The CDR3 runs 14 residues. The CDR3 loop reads CASTSGTGSETQYF. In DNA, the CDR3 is TGTGCCAGCACCTCAGGGACAGGGTCGGAGACCCAGTACTTC.

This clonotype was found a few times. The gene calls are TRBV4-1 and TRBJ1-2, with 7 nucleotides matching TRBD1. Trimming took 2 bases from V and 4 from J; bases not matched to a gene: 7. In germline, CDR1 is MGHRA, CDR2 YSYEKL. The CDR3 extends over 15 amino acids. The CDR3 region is CASSQLYRGTYGYTF. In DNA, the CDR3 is TGCGCCAGCAGCCAATTGTACAGGGGAACCTATGGCTACACCTTC.